This T cell receptor (beta chain) is from a study of blood T cell repertoires in COVID-19. Clones were read by immunoSEQ multiplex PCR, and TCRdb kept only the in-frame ones, dropping some. The table has approximately 190,000 clones, around 84% seen once. The length of the CDR3 is 13 residues. In germline, CDR1 is MNHEY, CDR2 SVGAGI. Trimming removed 8 bases at V and 3 bases at J, with 12 bases between. Material: peripheral blood. This TCR was recovered from a man aged 30-40 years with active or convalescent COVID-19. This chain connects TRBV6-5 to TRBJ2-3, with D perhaps matching TRBD1 (5 bases). The CDR3 sequence: CASHVRATDTQYF. The CDR3 DNA is TGTGCCAGCCACGTCAGGGCTACAGATACGCAGTATTTT.